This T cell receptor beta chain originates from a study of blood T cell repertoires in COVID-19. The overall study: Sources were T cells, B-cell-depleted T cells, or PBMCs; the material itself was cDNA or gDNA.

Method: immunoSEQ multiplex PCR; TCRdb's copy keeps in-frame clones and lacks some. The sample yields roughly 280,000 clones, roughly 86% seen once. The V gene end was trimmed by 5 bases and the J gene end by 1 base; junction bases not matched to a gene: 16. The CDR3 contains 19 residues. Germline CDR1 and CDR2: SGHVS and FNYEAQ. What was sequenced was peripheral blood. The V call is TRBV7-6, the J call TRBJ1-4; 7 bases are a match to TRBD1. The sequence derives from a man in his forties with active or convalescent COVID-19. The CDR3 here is CASSLPRGTGVGTNEKLFF. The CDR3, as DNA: TGTGCCAGCAGCCTCCCCCGAGGAACAGGGGTGGGAACTAATGAAAAACTGTTTTTT.